This entry is about one TCR beta chain. This entry is derived from a study of blood T cell repertoires in COVID-19. Clones were sequenced by immunoSEQ multiplex PCR, and TCRdb holds only the in-frame ones, with some missing. Of 72,000 or so clones in the sample, around 92% were seen once. CDR1 and CDR2 (germline): MGHRA, YSYEKL. This CDR3 spans 15 amino acids. V was pared by 2 bases and J by 8 bases, with 18 bases between. The rearrangement links TRBV4-1 to TRBJ1-2, with D unclear. The sequencing input was peripheral blood. The clonotype comes from a man aged 55 to 70 with acute or convalescent COVID-19. The CDR3 region is CASSQLINAVAGYTF. CDR3 bases: TGCGCCAGCAGCCAATTAATTAACGCAGTGGCCGGCTACACCTTC.